Listed below are T cell receptor beta chains from one sample, sequenced in a study of blood T cell repertoires in COVID-19. Measured with immunoSEQ multiplex PCR; TCRdb has only the in-frame clones, and not every one. The repertoire holds 350,000 to 450,000 clones, about 88% seen once, with roughly 1.5% in the top ten. Sequencing was done on a sample of peripheral blood. Receptors were obtained from a woman aged 40 to 50 with COVID-19, enrolled during active disease. Both conserved end residues are part of each CDR3. Each record gives: clone size, D gene, V gene, J gene, CDR3 protein, CDR3 DNA. D genes are given only for firm matches. Some rows have no size entry. The others give once, few or many, or a class for an expanded clone.

>.|.|TRBV5-1|TRBJ2-7
CASSLEGRPVLREQYF
TGCGCCAGCAGCTTGGAAGGTCGCCCTGTTCTGAGGGAGCAGTACTTC
>few|.|TRBV12-3/TRBV12-4|TRBJ1-2
CASTKQGDYGYTF
TGTGCCAGCACCAAGCAGGGTGACTATGGCTACACCTTC
>.|.|TRBV24-1|TRBJ2-3
CATSDFSGTGTDTQYF
TGTGCCACCAGTGATTTTTCCGGGACTGGTACAGATACGCAGTATTTT
>.|TRBD1|TRBV4-3|TRBJ1-4
CASSQPFGQERGEKLFF
TGCGCCAGCAGCCAACCTTTTGGACAGGAACGAGGAGAAAAACTGTTTTTT
>few|TRBD1|TRBV19|TRBJ1-1
CASSIRTGAGLGTEAFF
TGTGCCAGTAGTATCAGGACAGGGGCGGGTTTAGGGACTGAAGCTTTCTTT
>few|TRBD1|TRBV6-2/TRBV6-3|TRBJ2-2
CASSYGTGVDTGELFF
TGTGCCAGCAGTTACGGGACAGGGGTTGACACCGGGGAGCTGTTTTTT
>.|TRBD1|TRBV3-1/TRBV3-2|TRBJ1-4
CASSQGQGTEKLFF
TGTGCCAGCAGCCAGGGACAGGGAACTGAAAAACTGTTTTTT
>.|TRBD1|TRBV15|TRBJ2-5
CATSRPRTGVETQYF
TGTGCCACCAGCAGACCCAGGACAGGTGTAGAGACCCAGTACTTC
>.|TRBD2|TRBV19|TRBJ2-1
CASRSLASGRDEQFF
TGTGCCAGTAGAAGTCTAGCTAGCGGCAGAGATGAGCAGTTCTTC
>.|.|TRBV3-1/TRBV3-2|TRBJ1-5
CASSQRGQSNQPQHF
TGTGCCAGCAGCCAACGGGGTCAAAGCAATCAGCCCCAGCATTTT
>.|TRBD1|TRBV19|TRBJ1-2
CASRRQGETHYGYTF
TGTGCCAGTAGGAGACAGGGGGAGACGCACTATGGCTACACCTTC
>.|TRBD1|TRBV5-1|TRBJ1-1
CASSLATGTGGTEAFF
TGCGCCAGCAGCTTGGCGACCGGGACAGGGGGCACTGAAGCTTTCTTT
>.|TRBD1|TRBV19|TRBJ1-1
CASSLSPQGARGNTEAFF
TGTGCCAGTAGCCTATCACCCCAGGGGGCTAGGGGCAACACTGAAGCTTTCTTT
>.|.|TRBV18|TRBJ1-6
CASSPRGRGIESPLHF
TGTGCCAGCTCACCACGAGGGCGGGGGATAGAATCACCCCTCCACTTT
>.|TRBD1|TRBV5-1|TRBJ1-1
CASSLGGQGDTEAFF
TGCGCCAGCAGCTTGGGGGGACAGGGCGACACTGAAGCTTTCTTT
>.|.|TRBV28|TRBJ2-3
CASSLVLGLGTDTQYF
TGTGCCAGCAGTTTGGTCTTGGGGCTGGGCACAGATACGCAGTATTTT
>.|TRBD1|TRBV18|TRBJ1-1
CASSPLPTGSEAFF
TGTGCCAGCTCACCACTTCCGACAGGGTCTGAAGCTTTCTTT
>.|.|TRBV7-9|TRBJ2-1
CASSFPRGSGTDSYNEQFF
TGTGCCAGCAGCTTTCCCCGGGGGTCAGGGACAGACTCCTACAATGAGCAGTTCTTC
>.|TRBD1|TRBV28|TRBJ1-4
CASSYRRGQLVKLFF
TGTGCCAGCAGTTACCGCAGGGGGCAATTAGTAAAACTGTTTTTT
>.|TRBD2|TRBV19|TRBJ2-1
CASSNGLAGDSYNEQFF
TGTGCCAGTAGTAATGGACTAGCGGGAGACTCCTACAATGAGCAGTTCTTC
>.|TRBD1|TRBV13|TRBJ2-7
CASSSWGQSYEQYF
TGTGCCAGCAGCTCGTGGGGACAGTCCTACGAGCAGTACTTC
>few|TRBD1|TRBV10-3|TRBJ1-5
CAISESGGDQPQHF
TGTGCCATCAGTGAGTCAGGGGGCGACCAGCCCCAGCATTTT
>.|TRBD1|TRBV6-5|TRBJ1-3
CASRGGTESGNTIYF
TGTGCCAGCAGAGGGGGGACAGAGTCCGGAAACACCATATATTTT
>once|.|TRBV9|TRBJ1-2
CASSVTTGWSGYTF
TGTGCCAGCAGCGTGACTACAGGGTGGAGTGGCTACACCTTC
>.|.|TRBV5-5|TRBJ1-5
CASSLVPGNQPQHF
TGTGCCAGCAGCTTGGTTCCGGGCAATCAGCCCCAGCATTTT
>.|.|TRBV11-2|TRBJ2-7
CASSLVPDRIYEQYF
TGTGCCAGCAGCTTAGTCCCCGACAGAATCTACGAGCAGTACTTC
>few|TRBD1|TRBV4-3|TRBJ2-5
CASSQERTGQETQYF
TGCGCCAGCAGCCAAGAAAGGACAGGACAAGAGACCCAGTACTTC
>.|.|TRBV7-8|TRBJ1-3
CASSPQIGAGNTIYF
TGTGCCAGCAGCCCCCAAATCGGGGCTGGAAACACCATATATTTT
>.|.|TRBV18|TRBJ1-5
CASSPNRADYSNQPQHF
TGTGCCAGCTCACCGAACAGGGCTGATTATAGCAATCAGCCCCAGCATTTT
>.|.|TRBV27|TRBJ2-1
CASSLPLGESSYNEQFF
TGTGCCAGCAGTTTACCTTTGGGAGAAAGCTCCTACAATGAGCAGTTCTTC
>.|.|TRBV5-6|TRBJ2-5
CASSLGGFETQYF
TGTGCCAGCAGCCTGGGGGGCTTCGAGACCCAGTACTTC
>.|TRBD2|TRBV2|TRBJ2-2
CASILGLAGVPGTGELFF
TGTGCCAGCATACTTGGACTAGCGGGAGTCCCGGGGACCGGGGAGCTGTTTTTT
>.|.|TRBV19|TRBJ2-3
CASSVRGLATDTQYF
TGTGCCAGTAGTGTAAGGGGTCTGGCGACAGATACGCAGTATTTT
>.|.|TRBV5-8|TRBJ2-7
CADTRGRGTYEQYF
TGTGCCGACACGAGGGGCCGGGGGACCTACGAGCAGTACTTC
>.|TRBD2|TRBV10-3|TRBJ2-3
CAISGPGLAGVKTQYF
TGTGCCATCAGTGGTCCCGGACTAGCGGGAGTCAAAACGCAGTATTTT
>.|.|TRBV19|TRBJ2-7
CASSMTATYEQYF
TGTGCCAGTAGTATGACAGCAACCTACGAGCAGTACTTC
>once|TRBD2|TRBV6-5|TRBJ2-3
CASSPPSGRRDTQYF
TGTGCCAGCAGTCCCCCAAGCGGGAGACGAGATACGCAGTATTTT
>once|TRBD1|TRBV7-2|TRBJ2-7
CASSPWTGAGYEQYF
TGTGCCAGCAGCCCTTGGACAGGGGCAGGATACGAGCAGTACTTC
>.|TRBD1|TRBV6-5|TRBJ1-2
CASRPGGFGYTF
TGTGCCAGCAGACCAGGGGGGTTTGGCTACACCTTC
>.|TRBD2|TRBV6-4|TRBJ2-1
CASSEDSGGAYEQFF
TGTGCCAGCAGTGAGGATAGCGGGGGGGCCTATGAGCAGTTCTTC
>.|TRBD1|TRBV27|TRBJ1-2
CASRTTGIYGYTF
TGTGCCAGCAGAACGACAGGGATCTATGGCTACACCTTC
>.|.|TRBV6-2/TRBV6-3|TRBJ2-2
CASSYHRTVRNGELFF
TGTGCCAGCAGTTACCATCGGACAGTAAGAAACGGGGAGCTGTTTTTT
>.|TRBD1|TRBV19|TRBJ1-3
CASSVDRASGNTIYF
TGTGCCAGTAGTGTCGACAGGGCATCTGGAAACACCATATATTTT
>.|.|TRBV15|TRBJ1-3
CATSRDGGSGNTIYF
TGTGCCACCAGCAGGGACGGAGGATCTGGAAACACCATATATTTT
>.|TRBD1|TRBV19|TRBJ2-1
CASSMPRTGAYNEQFF
TGTGCCAGTAGTATGCCCCGAACAGGGGCCTACAATGAGCAGTTCTTC
>.|.|TRBV19|TRBJ1-2
CASKEGVYGYTF
TGTGCCAGTAAGGAGGGAGTCTATGGCTACACCTTC
>.|.|TRBV28|TRBJ1-2
CASDGRVAGYTF
TGTGCCAGCGACGGCAGGGTTGCTGGCTACACCTTC
>.|TRBD1|TRBV27|TRBJ1-2
CAVRGQHYGYTF
TGTGCCGTAAGGGGACAGCACTATGGCTACACCTTC
>.|TRBD1|TRBV6-5|TRBJ1-2
CASSTDREGGYTF
TGTGCCAGCAGTACGGACAGGGAGGGAGGCTACACCTTC
>.|.|TRBV19|TRBJ2-5
CASSPQPGTPQYF
TGTGCCAGTAGTCCGCAACCCGGGACACCCCAGTACTTC
>.|.|TRBV11-1|TRBJ1-1
CASSLRQGAEAFF
TGTGCCAGCAGCTTGAGGCAAGGAGCTGAAGCTTTCTTT
>.|.|TRBV7-6|TRBJ1-1
CASSLLLTGLAEAFF
TGTGCCAGCAGCTTATTACTAACAGGGCTTGCTGAAGCTTTCTTT
>.|.|TRBV7-2|TRBJ2-1
CASSLFGGKVGNEQFF
TGTGCCAGCAGCTTATTCGGCGGAAAGGTGGGCAATGAGCAGTTCTTC